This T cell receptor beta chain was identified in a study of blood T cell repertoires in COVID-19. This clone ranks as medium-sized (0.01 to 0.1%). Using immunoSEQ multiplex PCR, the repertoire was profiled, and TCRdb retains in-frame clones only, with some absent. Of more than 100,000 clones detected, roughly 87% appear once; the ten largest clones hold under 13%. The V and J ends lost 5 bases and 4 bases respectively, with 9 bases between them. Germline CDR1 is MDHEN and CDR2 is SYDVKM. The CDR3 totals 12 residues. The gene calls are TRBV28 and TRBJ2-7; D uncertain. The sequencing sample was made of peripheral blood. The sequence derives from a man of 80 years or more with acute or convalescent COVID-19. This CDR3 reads CASSPPGYEQYF. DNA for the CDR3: TGTGCCAGCAGTCCCCCCGGGTACGAGCAGTACTTC.